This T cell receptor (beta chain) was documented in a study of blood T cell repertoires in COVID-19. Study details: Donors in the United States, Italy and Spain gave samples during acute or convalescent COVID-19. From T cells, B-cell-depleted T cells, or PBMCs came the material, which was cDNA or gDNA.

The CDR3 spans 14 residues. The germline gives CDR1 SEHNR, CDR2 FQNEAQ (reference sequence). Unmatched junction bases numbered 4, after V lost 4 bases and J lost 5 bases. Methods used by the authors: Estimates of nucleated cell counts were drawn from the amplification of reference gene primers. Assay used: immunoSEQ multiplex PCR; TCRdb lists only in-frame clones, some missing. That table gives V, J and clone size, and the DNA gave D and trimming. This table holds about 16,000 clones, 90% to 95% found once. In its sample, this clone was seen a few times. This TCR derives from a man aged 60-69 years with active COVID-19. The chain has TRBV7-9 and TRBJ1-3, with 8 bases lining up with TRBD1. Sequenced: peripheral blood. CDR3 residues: CASSSWTGRNTIYF. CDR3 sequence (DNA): TGTGCCAGCAGCTCCTGGACAGGGAGAAACACCATATATTTT.